This T cell receptor (beta chain) is drawn from a study of blood T cell repertoires in COVID-19. Study-level background: Samples representing acute and convalescent COVID-19 were sourced from the United States, Italy and Spain. T cells, B-cell-depleted T cells, or PBMCs supplied cDNA or gDNA.

Membership in each cohort depended on participant-reported clinical history. Recovered status in Cohort 3 required two negative PCRs, clearance, or symptom resolution. V lost 4 bases, J lost 1 base, and 6 bases lay in between. From germline, CDR1 is SGHAT and CDR2 FQNNGV. The CDR3 spans 13 residues. Sequencing was performed with immunoSEQ multiplex PCR; in TCRdb, only in-frame clones are kept and a portion is missing. Here the sample spans about 200,000 clones, around 81% being singletons. This chain links TRBV11-2 with TRBJ2-3; D is unresolved. Sequences were obtained from PBMCs or T cells enriched from blood (not recorded which). This TCR derives from a man between 35 and 55 years old who had recovered from COVID-19. Written as DNA, the CDR3 is TGTGCCAGCAGCTCCGAGCGCACAGATACGCAGTATTTT. Residues: CASSSERTDTQYF.